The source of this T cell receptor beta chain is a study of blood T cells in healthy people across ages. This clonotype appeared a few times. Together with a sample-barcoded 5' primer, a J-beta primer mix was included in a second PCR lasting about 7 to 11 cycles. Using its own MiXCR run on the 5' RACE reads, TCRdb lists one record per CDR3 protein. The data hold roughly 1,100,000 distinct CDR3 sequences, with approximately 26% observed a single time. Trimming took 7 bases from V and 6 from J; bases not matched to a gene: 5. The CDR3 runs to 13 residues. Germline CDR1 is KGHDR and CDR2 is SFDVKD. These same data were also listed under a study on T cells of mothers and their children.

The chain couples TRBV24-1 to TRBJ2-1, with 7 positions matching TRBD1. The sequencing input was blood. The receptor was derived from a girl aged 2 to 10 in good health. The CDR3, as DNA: TGTGCCACCAGCGGGACAGACATCAATGAGCAGTTCTTC. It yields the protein CATSGTDINEQFF.